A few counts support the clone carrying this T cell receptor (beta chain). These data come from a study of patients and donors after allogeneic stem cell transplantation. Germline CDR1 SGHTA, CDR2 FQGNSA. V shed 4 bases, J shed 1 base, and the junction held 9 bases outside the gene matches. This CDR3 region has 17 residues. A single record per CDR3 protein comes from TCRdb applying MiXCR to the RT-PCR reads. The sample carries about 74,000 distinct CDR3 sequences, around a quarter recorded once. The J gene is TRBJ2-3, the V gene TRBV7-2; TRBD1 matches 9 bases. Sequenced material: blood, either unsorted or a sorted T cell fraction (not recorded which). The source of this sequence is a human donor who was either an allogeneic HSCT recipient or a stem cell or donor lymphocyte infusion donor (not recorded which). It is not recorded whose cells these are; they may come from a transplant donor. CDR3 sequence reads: CASSSLQGAWGTDTQYF. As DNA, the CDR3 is TGTGCCAGCAGCTCTCTACAGGGGGCATGGGGCACAGATACGCAGTATTTT.